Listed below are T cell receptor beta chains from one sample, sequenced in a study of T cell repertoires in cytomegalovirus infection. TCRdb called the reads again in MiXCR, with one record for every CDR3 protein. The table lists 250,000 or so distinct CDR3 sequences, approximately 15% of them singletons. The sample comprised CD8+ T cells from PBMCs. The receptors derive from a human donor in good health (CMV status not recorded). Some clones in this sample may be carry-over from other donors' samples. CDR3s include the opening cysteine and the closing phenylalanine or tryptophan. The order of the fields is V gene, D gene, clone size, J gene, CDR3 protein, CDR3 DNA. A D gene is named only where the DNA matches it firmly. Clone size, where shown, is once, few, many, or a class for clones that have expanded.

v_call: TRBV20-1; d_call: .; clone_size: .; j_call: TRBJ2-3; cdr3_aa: CSASTLTLSTDTQYF; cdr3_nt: TGCAGTGCTAGTACCCTGACACTCAGCACAGATACGCAGTATTTT
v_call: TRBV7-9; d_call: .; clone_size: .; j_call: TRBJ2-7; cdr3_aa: CASSWVGYEQYF; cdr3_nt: TGTGCCAGCAGCTGGGTGGGTTACGAGCAGTACTTC
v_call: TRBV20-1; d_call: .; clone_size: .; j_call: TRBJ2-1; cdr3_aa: CSAPTGDHNEQFF; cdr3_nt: TGCAGTGCCCCCACCGGGGACCACAATGAGCAGTTCTTC
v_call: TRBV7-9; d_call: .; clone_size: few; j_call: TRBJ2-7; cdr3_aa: CASSFSGISYEQYF; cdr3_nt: TGTGCCAGCAGCTTCTCAGGGATTTCCTACGAGCAGTACTTC
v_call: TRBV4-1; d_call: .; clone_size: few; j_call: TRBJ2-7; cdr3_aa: CASSQGVVGGSYEQYF; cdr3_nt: TGCGCCAGCAGCCAAGGGGTCGTGGGAGGATCCTACGAGCAGTACTTC
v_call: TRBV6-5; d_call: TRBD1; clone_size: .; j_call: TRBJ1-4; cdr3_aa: CASSTTGANEKLFF; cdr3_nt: TGTGCCAGCAGTACGACAGGGGCTAATGAAAAACTGTTTTTT
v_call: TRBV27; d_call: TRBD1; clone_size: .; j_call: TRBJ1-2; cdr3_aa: CASSFVQGEGYGYTF; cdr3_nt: TGTGCCAGCAGTTTTGTACAGGGGGAGGGCTATGGCTACACCTTC
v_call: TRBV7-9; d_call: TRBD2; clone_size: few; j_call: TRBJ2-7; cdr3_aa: CASSGSGGGSYEQYF; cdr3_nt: TGTGCCAGCAGCGGTAGCGGGGGGGGCAGCTACGAGCAGTACTTC
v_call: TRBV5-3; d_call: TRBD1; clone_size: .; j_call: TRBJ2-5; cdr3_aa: CASSYGTGGQETQYF; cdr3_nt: TGTGCCAGCAGCTACGGGACAGGGGGTCAAGAGACCCAGTACTTC
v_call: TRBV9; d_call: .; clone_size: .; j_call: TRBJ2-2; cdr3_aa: CASSYWGTGELFF; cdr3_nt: TGTGCCAGCAGCTATTGGGGGACCGGGGAGCTGTTTTTT
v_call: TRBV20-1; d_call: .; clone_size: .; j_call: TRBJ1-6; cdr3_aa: CSAVSRGEDNSPLHF; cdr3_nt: TGCAGTGCTGTGAGCAGGGGAGAGGATAATTCACCCCTCCACTTT
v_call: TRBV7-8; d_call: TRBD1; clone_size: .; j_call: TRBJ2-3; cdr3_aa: CASSGGQTKNKAYF; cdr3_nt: TGTGCCAGCAGCGGGGGACAGACGAAAAATAAGGCGTATTTT
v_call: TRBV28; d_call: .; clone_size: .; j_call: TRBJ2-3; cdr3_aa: CASSLSLAEGYTQYF; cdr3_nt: TGTGCCAGCAGTTTATCACTGGCGGAAGGGTATACGCAGTATTTT
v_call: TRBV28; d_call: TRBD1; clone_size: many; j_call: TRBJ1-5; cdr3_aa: CASNPTGGFGQPQHF; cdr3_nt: TGTGCCAGCAACCCAACAGGGGGCTTCGGTCAGCCCCAGCATTTT
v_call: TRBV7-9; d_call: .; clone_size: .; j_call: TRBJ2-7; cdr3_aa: CASSPGHIYEQYF; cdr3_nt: TGTGCCAGCAGCCCCGGACATATCTACGAGCAGTACTTC
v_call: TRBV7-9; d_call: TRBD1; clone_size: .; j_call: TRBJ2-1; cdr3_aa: CAISGTGLNNEQFF; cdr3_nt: TGTGCCATCTCCGGGACAGGGCTTAACAATGAGCAGTTCTTC
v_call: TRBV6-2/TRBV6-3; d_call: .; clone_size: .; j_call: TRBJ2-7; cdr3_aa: CASTGEQGSEQYF; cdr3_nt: TGTGCCAGCACCGGTGAGCAGGGGAGTGAGCAGTACTTC
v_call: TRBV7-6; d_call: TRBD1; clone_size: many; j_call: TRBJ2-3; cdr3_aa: CASSSGQGATDTQYF; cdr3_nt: TGTGCCAGCAGCTCCGGACAGGGGGCAACAGATACGCAGTATTTT
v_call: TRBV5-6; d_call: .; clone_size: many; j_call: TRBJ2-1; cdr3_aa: CASSLDSTGYNEQFF; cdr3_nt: TGTGCCAGCAGCTTGGATAGCACTGGATACAATGAGCAGTTCTTC
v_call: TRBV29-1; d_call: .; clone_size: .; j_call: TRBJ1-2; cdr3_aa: CSVEDRVPLGGYTF; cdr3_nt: TGCAGCGTTGAAGATCGAGTCCCTTTGGGAGGCTACACCTTC
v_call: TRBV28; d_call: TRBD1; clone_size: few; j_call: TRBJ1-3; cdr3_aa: CASSQIPGGAYGNTIYF; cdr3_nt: TGTGCCAGCAGTCAAATCCCAGGGGGCGCTTATGGAAACACCATATATTTT
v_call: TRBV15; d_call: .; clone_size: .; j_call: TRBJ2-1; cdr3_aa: CATSISRTAGKNNEQFF; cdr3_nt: TGTGCCACCAGCATTAGTAGGACCGCCGGAAAGAACAATGAGCAGTTCTTC
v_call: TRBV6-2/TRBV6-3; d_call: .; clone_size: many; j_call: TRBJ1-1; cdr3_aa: CASSYEDGRNTEAFF; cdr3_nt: TGTGCCAGCAGTTACGAGGACGGTAGGAACACTGAAGCTTTCTTT
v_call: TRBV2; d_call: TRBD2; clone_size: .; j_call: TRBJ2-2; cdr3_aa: CASSEGRLTGGWTGELFF; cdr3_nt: TGTGCCAGCAGTGAAGGTCGGTTAACGGGGGGATGGACCGGGGAGCTGTTTTTT
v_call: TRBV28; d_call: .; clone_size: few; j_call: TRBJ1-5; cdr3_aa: CASSLVSMGMGESNQPQHF; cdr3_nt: TGTGCCAGCAGTTTAGTCAGTATGGGGATGGGCGAGAGCAATCAGCCCCAGCATTTT
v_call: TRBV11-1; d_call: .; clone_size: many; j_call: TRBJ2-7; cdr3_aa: CASSGRLSSYEQYF; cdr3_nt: TGTGCCAGCAGCGGCAGACTAAGCTCCTACGAGCAGTACTTC
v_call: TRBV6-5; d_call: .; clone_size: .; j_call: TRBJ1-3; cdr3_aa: CASSDTGYDGNTIYF; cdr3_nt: TGTGCCAGCAGCGATACAGGGTACGATGGAAACACCATATATTTT
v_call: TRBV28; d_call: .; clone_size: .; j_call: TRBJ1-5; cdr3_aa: CASSRGESNQPQHF; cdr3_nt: TGTGCCAGCAGTAGGGGTGAGAGCAATCAGCCCCAGCATTTT
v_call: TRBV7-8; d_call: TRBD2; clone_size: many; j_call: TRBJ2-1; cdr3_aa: CASSRGRAGGDEQFF; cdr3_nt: TGTGCCAGCTCCCGGGGGAGAGCGGGGGGGGATGAGCAGTTCTTC
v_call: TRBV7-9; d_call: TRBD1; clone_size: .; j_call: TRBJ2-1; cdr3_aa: CASTPRDRGSYNEQFF; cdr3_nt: TGTGCCAGCACCCCCCGGGACAGGGGATCCTACAATGAGCAGTTCTTC
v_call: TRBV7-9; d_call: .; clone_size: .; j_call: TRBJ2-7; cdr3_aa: CASSLPETHYEQYF; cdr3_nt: TGTGCCAGCAGCTTGCCGGAGACCCACTACGAGCAGTACTTC
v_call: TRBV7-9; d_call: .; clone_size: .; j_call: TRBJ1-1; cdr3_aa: CASSQSGLRNTEAFF; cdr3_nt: TGTGCCAGCAGCCAATCGGGGCTCAGGAACACTGAAGCTTTCTTT
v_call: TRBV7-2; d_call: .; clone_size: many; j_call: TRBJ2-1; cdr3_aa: CASSWNSYNEQFF; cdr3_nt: TGTGCCAGCAGCTGGAACTCCTACAATGAGCAGTTCTTC
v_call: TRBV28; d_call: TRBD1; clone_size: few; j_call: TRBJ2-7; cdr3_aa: CASSGTVKIEQYF; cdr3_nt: TGTGCCAGCTCCGGGACAGTCAAAATTGAGCAGTACTTC
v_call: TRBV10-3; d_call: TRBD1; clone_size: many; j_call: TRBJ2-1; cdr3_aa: CAISKTGESYNEQFF; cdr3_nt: TGTGCCATCAGTAAAACAGGGGAATCCTACAATGAGCAGTTCTTC
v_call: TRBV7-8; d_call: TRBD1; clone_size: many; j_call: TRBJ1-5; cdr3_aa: CASSYGTAPGQPQHF; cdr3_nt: TGTGCCAGCAGCTACGGGACAGCCCCTGGCCAGCCCCAGCATTTT
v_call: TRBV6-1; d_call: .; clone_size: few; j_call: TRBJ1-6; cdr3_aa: CASDLTGQMFNSPLHF; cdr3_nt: TGTGCCAGCGACTTGACAGGTCAGATGTTTAATTCACCCCTCCACTTT
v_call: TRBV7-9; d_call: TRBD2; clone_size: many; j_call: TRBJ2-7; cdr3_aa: CASSPGLDHEQYF; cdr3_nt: TGTGCCAGCAGCCCGGGACTAGACCACGAGCAGTACTTC
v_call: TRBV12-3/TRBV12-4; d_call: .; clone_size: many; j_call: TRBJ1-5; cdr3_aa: CASSHGGSNQPQHF; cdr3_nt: TGTGCCAGCAGCCATGGGGGGAGCAATCAGCCCCAGCATTTT
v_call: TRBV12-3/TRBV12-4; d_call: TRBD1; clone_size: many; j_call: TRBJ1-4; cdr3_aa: CASSLGTAFGEKLFF; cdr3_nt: TGTGCCAGCAGCCTCGGGACAGCCTTTGGGGAAAAACTGTTTTTT
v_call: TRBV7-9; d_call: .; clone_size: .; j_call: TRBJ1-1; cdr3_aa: CASSLAPTGPGTEAFF; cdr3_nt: TGTGCCAGCAGCTTAGCTCCTACAGGGCCAGGGACTGAAGCTTTCTTT
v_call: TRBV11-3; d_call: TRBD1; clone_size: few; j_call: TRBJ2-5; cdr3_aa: CASSLDRGRQETQYF; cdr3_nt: TGTGCCAGCAGCTTAGACAGGGGGCGGCAAGAGACCCAGTACTTC
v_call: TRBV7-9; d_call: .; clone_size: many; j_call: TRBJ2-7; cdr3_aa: CASSLGIGYEQYF; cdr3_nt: TGTGCCAGCAGCCTAGGGATCGGCTACGAGCAGTACTTC
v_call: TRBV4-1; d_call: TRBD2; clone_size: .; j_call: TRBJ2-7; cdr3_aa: CASSLGTSSQGSYEQYF; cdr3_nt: TGCGCCAGCAGCCTTGGGACTAGCAGTCAAGGTTCCTACGAGCAGTACTTC
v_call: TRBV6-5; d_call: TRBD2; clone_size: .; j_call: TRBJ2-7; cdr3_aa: CASSRNLAGTYEQYF; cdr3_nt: TGTGCCAGCAGTCGAAACCTAGCGGGGACCTACGAGCAGTACTTC
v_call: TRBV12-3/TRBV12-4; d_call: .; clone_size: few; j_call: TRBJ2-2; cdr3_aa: CASSLSPTGELFF; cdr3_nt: TGTGCCAGCAGTTTAAGCCCCACCGGGGAGCTGTTTTTT
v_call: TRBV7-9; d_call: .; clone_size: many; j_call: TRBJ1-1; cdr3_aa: CASSPPLGNTEAFF; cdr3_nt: TGTGCCAGCAGCCCGCCCCTGGGGAACACTGAAGCTTTCTTT
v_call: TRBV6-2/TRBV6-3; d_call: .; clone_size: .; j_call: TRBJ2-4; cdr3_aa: CASSHTGSDSYF; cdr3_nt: TGTGCCAGCAGTCATACAGGGTCGGACTCGTACTTC
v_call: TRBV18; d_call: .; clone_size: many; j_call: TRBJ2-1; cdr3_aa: CASSPSIEFTYNEQFF; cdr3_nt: TGTGCCAGCTCACCAAGTATCGAGTTCACCTACAATGAGCAGTTCTTC
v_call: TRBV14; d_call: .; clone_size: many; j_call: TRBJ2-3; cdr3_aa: CASSQGRNRGTDTQYF; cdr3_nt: TGTGCCAGCAGCCAAGGTCGAAACAGAGGCACAGATACGCAGTATTTT